This is a list of T cell receptor beta chains from one sample in a study of T-cell reconstitution after alpha-beta-depleted transplantation in children. From the PCR reads, TCRdb called clonotypes with MiXCR, one entry per CDR3 protein. Of about 540,000 distinct CDR3 sequences listed, around 16% are singletons. The sample in question was PBMCs from the stem cell graft donor, obtained from the stem cell graft. These receptors were taken from a human donor who donated a stem cell graft to a child with acute lymphoblastic leukemia. The CDR3 runs from the conserved cysteine through the conserved F or W.

>TRBV2
CASNQIQIYGYTF
>TRBV21-1
CASSKGGGPNTGELFF
>TRBV5-1
CAGPSSSYEQYF
>TRBV4-2
CASSQESATNEKLFF
>TRBV7-9
CASSLGEGYLLGEKLFF
>TRBV27
CASSLLQGYSTDTQYF
>TRBV27
CASSIRGVKNIQYF
>TRBV27
CASSLSASGRAIETQYF
>TRBV11-2
CASSLYTDQPQHF
>TRBV3-1
CASSQLAGSYEQYF
>TRBV6-1
CASTLTQRGERDTQYF
>TRBV18
CASSPRDSRREKLFF
>TRBV5-1
CASSNRQGYQPHNEQFF
>TRBV29-1
CSVEIVTGGNEQYF
>TRBV12-3/TRBV12-4
CASSRTEAFF
>TRBV5-1
CASSLRGTDYNEQFF
>TRBV30
CAWSTPQGWKAQYF
>TRBV3-1
CASSRSVGQPQHF
>TRBV30
CAWSVPAGGPKDTQYF
>TRBV25-1
CASRGLANAYNEQFF
>TRBV20-1
CSAREPGGLNQPQHF
>TRBV3-1
CASSLTPSSYNEQFF
>TRBV5-5
CASSTRPQANTEAFF
>TRBV12-3/TRBV12-4
CASSPGQSTNQPQHF
>TRBV27
CASSPTGNYGYTF
>TRBV5-1
CASSPTSGDSYGYTF
>TRBV9
CASSHPLGLAGGLGEQFF
>TRBV2
CASTPGSYEQYF
>TRBV4-2
CASTHRGDGTPPLYTDTQYF
>TRBV5-1
CASSLLRGAQETQYF
>TRBV7-2
CASSLAVYETQYF
>TRBV6-1
CASTASSSGANVLTF
>TRBV12-3/TRBV12-4
CACSLGRQGTSGRYNEQFF
>TRBV20-1
CSASRTGPNGEQYF
>TRBV5-6
CASSFGTTWETQYF
>TRBV20-1
CSAPTLGSLNTEAFF
>TRBV6-5
CASSYSATTGFSGNTIYF
>TRBV30
CAWSVTGDGYTF